This is a list of T cell receptor beta chains from one sample in a study of control samples from healthy donors and cancer patients. TCRdb's table, derived via immunoSEQ multiplex PCR, lists solely in-frame clones and lacks some. The profile shows 85,000 to 110,000 clones, around 89% of them singletons. The sequenced material came from PBMCs. The receptors derive from a man aged 60 to 75 with lung cancer. Both conserved end residues are part of each CDR3. Fields, in order: V gene, D gene, clone size, J gene, CDR3 protein, CDR3 DNA. The D gene is left open where the match is weak. Not every row has a clone size; where given, it reads once, few, many or a size class.

V gene: TRBV18
D gene: TRBD1
clone size: NA
J gene: TRBJ1-5
CDR3 protein: CASSPGIGGSQPQHF
CDR3 DNA: TGTGCCAGCTCCCCGGGAATAGGGGGCTCACAGCCCCAGCATTTT

V gene: TRBV3-1/TRBV3-2
D gene: NA
clone size: NA
J gene: TRBJ1-4
CDR3 protein: CASSLGGVPGEKLFF
CDR3 DNA: TGTGCCAGCAGCCTCGGGGGTGTACCAGGGGAAAAACTGTTTTTT

V gene: TRBV24-1
D gene: NA
clone size: NA
J gene: TRBJ2-7
CDR3 protein: CATSDSRGAEQYF
CDR3 DNA: TGTGCCACCAGTGATTCCAGGGGAGCCGAGCAGTACTTC

V gene: TRBV9
D gene: TRBD1
clone size: NA
J gene: TRBJ1-1
CDR3 protein: CASSVDRGTEAFF
CDR3 DNA: TGTGCCAGCAGCGTAGACAGGGGCACTGAAGCTTTCTTT

V gene: TRBV7-2
D gene: NA
clone size: NA
J gene: TRBJ2-1
CDR3 protein: CASTLRYYNEQFF
CDR3 DNA: TGTGCCAGCACCCTGAGGTACTACAATGAGCAGTTCTTC

V gene: TRBV10-1
D gene: TRBD2
clone size: NA
J gene: TRBJ2-1
CDR3 protein: CASSGASGRLFSYNEQFF
CDR3 DNA: TGCGCCAGCAGTGGGGCTAGCGGGAGGCTATTCTCCTACAATGAGCAGTTCTTC

V gene: TRBV4-1
D gene: NA
clone size: few
J gene: TRBJ2-2
CDR3 protein: CASSFDGSGTGELFF
CDR3 DNA: TGCGCCAGCAGTTTCGACGGGTCGGGCACCGGGGAGCTGTTTTTT

V gene: TRBV19
D gene: NA
clone size: NA
J gene: TRBJ1-1
CDR3 protein: CASSISGSMNTEAFF
CDR3 DNA: TGTGCCAGTAGTATCTCGGGGTCCATGAACACTGAAGCTTTCTTT

V gene: TRBV7-2
D gene: NA
clone size: NA
J gene: TRBJ2-3
CDR3 protein: CASTRTSTDTQYF
CDR3 DNA: TGTGCCAGCACGAGGACTAGCACAGATACGCAGTATTTT

V gene: TRBV10-2
D gene: TRBD1
clone size: NA
J gene: TRBJ2-4
CDR3 protein: CASTGQGAAKNIQYF
CDR3 DNA: TGCGCCAGCACCGGACAGGGGGCGGCCAAAAACATTCAGTACTTC

V gene: TRBV30
D gene: NA
clone size: NA
J gene: TRBJ2-5
CDR3 protein: CAWSVFSGPGRETQYF
CDR3 DNA: NA

V gene: TRBV6-4
D gene: NA
clone size: NA
J gene: TRBJ2-3
CDR3 protein: CASSEHPSSGLKEYF
CDR3 DNA: TGTGCCAGCAGTGAACACCCCTCGTCAGGTCTTAAGGAGTATTTT

V gene: TRBV9
D gene: NA
clone size: NA
J gene: TRBJ1-2
CDR3 protein: CASSLEGGAAYGYTF
CDR3 DNA: TGTGCCAGCAGCTTGGAGGGGGGGGCTGCCTATGGCTACACCTTC

V gene: TRBV5-1
D gene: NA
clone size: NA
J gene: TRBJ1-1
CDR3 protein: CASSLRRLNTEAFF
CDR3 DNA: TGCGCCAGCAGCTTACGAAGGTTGAACACTGAAGCTTTCTTT

V gene: TRBV10-3
D gene: NA
clone size: NA
J gene: TRBJ1-5
CDR3 protein: CATDTSWAQPQHF
CDR3 DNA: TGTGCCACCGATACAAGTTGGGCTCAGCCCCAGCATTTT

V gene: TRBV7-9
D gene: TRBD2
clone size: NA
J gene: TRBJ2-1
CDR3 protein: CASSPGLAYNEQFF
CDR3 DNA: TGTGCCAGCAGCCCGGGACTAGCCTACAATGAGCAGTTCTTC

V gene: TRBV5-1
D gene: TRBD1
clone size: NA
J gene: TRBJ1-4
CDR3 protein: CASSLQGAGANEKLFF
CDR3 DNA: TGCGCCAGCAGCTTACAGGGGGCAGGGGCAAATGAAAAACTGTTTTTT

V gene: TRBV11-3
D gene: TRBD1
clone size: NA
J gene: TRBJ2-2
CDR3 protein: CASSLSGTVNTGELFF
CDR3 DNA: TGTGCCAGCAGCTTATCCGGGACAGTGAACACCGGGGAGCTGTTTTTT

V gene: TRBV4-1
D gene: NA
clone size: few
J gene: TRBJ1-5
CDR3 protein: CASSQREAQGGQPQHF
CDR3 DNA: TGCGCCAGCAGCCAAAGGGAGGCGCAGGGAGGTCAGCCCCAGCATTTT

V gene: TRBV7-3
D gene: NA
clone size: NA
J gene: TRBJ2-1
CDR3 protein: CASSLIGERLNEQFF
CDR3 DNA: TGTGCCAGCAGCTTAATCGGGGAAAGGTTGAATGAGCAGTTCTTC

V gene: TRBV30
D gene: NA
clone size: NA
J gene: TRBJ2-7
CDR3 protein: CAWDVLGVSEQYF
CDR3 DNA: TGTGCCTGGGACGTATTGGGAGTATCCGAGCAGTACTTC

V gene: TRBV6-5
D gene: NA
clone size: few
J gene: TRBJ1-6
CDR3 protein: CASRAGTYNSPLHF
CDR3 DNA: TGTGCCAGCAGGGCCGGGACATATAATTCACCCCTCCACTTT

V gene: TRBV15
D gene: TRBD1
clone size: NA
J gene: TRBJ2-5
CDR3 protein: CATSRPPGTGDEETQYF
CDR3 DNA: TGTGCCACCAGCAGACCTCCCGGGACAGGGGATGAAGAGACCCAGTACTTC

V gene: TRBV14
D gene: NA
clone size: NA
J gene: TRBJ2-1
CDR3 protein: CASSRSAMLSYNEQFF
CDR3 DNA: TGTGCCAGCAGCCGCAGCGCCATGCTCTCCTACAATGAGCAGTTCTTC

V gene: TRBV24-1
D gene: TRBD1
clone size: NA
J gene: TRBJ2-1
CDR3 protein: CATSDPRTGGYNEQFF
CDR3 DNA: TGTGCCACCAGTGATCCCAGGACAGGAGGCTACAATGAGCAGTTCTTC

V gene: TRBV5-5
D gene: TRBD1
clone size: NA
J gene: TRBJ1-3
CDR3 protein: CASSERTGRISGNTIYF
CDR3 DNA: TGTGCCAGCAGCGAAAGGACAGGCCGCATCTCTGGAAACACCATATATTTT

V gene: TRBV24-1
D gene: NA
clone size: NA
J gene: TRBJ2-3
CDR3 protein: CATSDRDTTDTQYF
CDR3 DNA: TGTGCCACCAGTGATCGAGATACCACAGATACGCAGTATTTT

V gene: TRBV24-1
D gene: NA
clone size: NA
J gene: TRBJ2-7
CDR3 protein: CATSDPDGYEQYF
CDR3 DNA: TGTGCCACCAGTGATCCGGACGGCTACGAGCAGTACTTC

V gene: TRBV29-1
D gene: NA
clone size: NA
J gene: TRBJ2-4
CDR3 protein: CSAQTEDIQYF
CDR3 DNA: TGCAGCGCTCAGACAGAGGACATTCAGTACTTC

V gene: TRBV7-2
D gene: TRBD2
clone size: NA
J gene: TRBJ2-7
CDR3 protein: CASSLIGLAGAYEQYF
CDR3 DNA: TGTGCCAGCAGCCTAATCGGACTAGCGGGAGCCTACGAGCAGTACTTC

V gene: TRBV11-3
D gene: TRBD1
clone size: NA
J gene: TRBJ1-1
CDR3 protein: CASINQGVTEAFF
CDR3 DNA: TGTGCCAGCATTAATCAGGGGGTAACTGAAGCTTTCTTT

V gene: TRBV29-1
D gene: TRBD1
clone size: NA
J gene: TRBJ1-4
CDR3 protein: CSVTSGGSNEKLFF
CDR3 DNA: TGCAGCGTTACCTCAGGGGGGTCTAATGAAAAACTGTTTTTT

V gene: TRBV7-2
D gene: TRBD1
clone size: NA
J gene: TRBJ1-2
CDR3 protein: CASSLHQSGTGLDGYTF
CDR3 DNA: TGTGCCAGCAGCTTGCACCAATCCGGGACAGGGTTAGATGGCTACACCTTC

V gene: TRBV7-2
D gene: NA
clone size: NA
J gene: TRBJ2-5
CDR3 protein: CASSLEGRETQYF
CDR3 DNA: TGTGCCAGCAGCTTAGAGGGGCGGGAGACCCAGTACTTC

V gene: TRBV7-3
D gene: NA
clone size: NA
J gene: TRBJ2-6
CDR3 protein: CASSLTLSSGANVLTF
CDR3 DNA: TGTGCCAGCAGCTTAACGTTGAGCTCTGGGGCCAACGTCCTGACTTTC